This TCR beta chain is from a study of blood T cells in healthy people across ages. About the study: With template switching, about one barcoded beta molecule was captured per two T cells. Study conclusions and caveats: Donors of long life had a larger count of naive CD4+ cells and greater diversity than aged donors.

Per the germline V gene, CDR1 is LGHNA and CDR2 is YSLEER. V lost 0 bases to trimming and J lost 2 bases; unmatched junction nucleotides: 8. CDR3 size: 17 residues. Sample-barcoded 5' priming and a J-beta primer mix drove a second PCR of roughly 6 to 12 cycles. Researchers report that each sample yielded at least 2.5 million CDR3-containing paired-end reads. TCRdb reprocessed the 5' RACE reads via MiXCR and lists one record per CDR3 protein. The data show about 1 million distinct CDR3 sequences, with less than 25% seen just once and approximately 0.75% held by the top ten. This clonotype was recorded a few times. Its antigen is as yet unknown. These data also formed part of another study, on T cells of mothers and their children.

The chain has TRBV4-3 and TRBJ2-5; 8 nucleotides align to TRBD2. The source of this sequence is a girl aged 2 to 9 in good health. Material for sequencing was blood. This CDR3 is CASSQDRGSGVQETQYF. In DNA, the CDR3 is TGCGCCAGCAGCCAAGATCGGGGTAGCGGGGTGCAAGAGACCCAGTACTTC.